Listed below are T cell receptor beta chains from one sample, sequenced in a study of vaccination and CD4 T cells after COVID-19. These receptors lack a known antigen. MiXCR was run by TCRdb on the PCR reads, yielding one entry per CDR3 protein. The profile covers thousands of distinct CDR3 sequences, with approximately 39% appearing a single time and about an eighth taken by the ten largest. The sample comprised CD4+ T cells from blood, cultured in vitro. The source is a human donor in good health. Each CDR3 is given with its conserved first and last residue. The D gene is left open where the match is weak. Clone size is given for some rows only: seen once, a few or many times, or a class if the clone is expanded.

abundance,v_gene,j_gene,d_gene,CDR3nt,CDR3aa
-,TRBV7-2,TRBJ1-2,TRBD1,TGTGCCAGCAGCTCTCCGGGACAGGCCGACTACACCTTC,CASSSPGQADYTF
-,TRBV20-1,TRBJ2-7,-,TGCAGTGCTAGAGATCCGGCGGAGGCAAGCTCCTACGAGCAGTACTTC,CSARDPAEASSYEQYF
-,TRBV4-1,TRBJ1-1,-,TGCGCCAGCAGCCAAGGACAGAGGACAACTGAAGCTTTCTTT,CASSQGQRTTEAFF
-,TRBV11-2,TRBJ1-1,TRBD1,TGTGCCAGCAGCTGGACAGGGGACACTGAAGCTTTCTTT,CASSWTGDTEAFF
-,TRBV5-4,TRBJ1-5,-,TGTGCCAGCAGCTTGGAACCCAATCAGCCCCAGCATTTT,CASSLEPNQPQHF
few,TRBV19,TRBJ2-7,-,TGTGCCAGTAGTATAGTTCGAGGTTCCTACGAGCAGTACTTC,CASSIVRGSYEQYF
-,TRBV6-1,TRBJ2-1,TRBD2,TGTGCCAGCACCAAACCCCCTCTCGGGGGGGGCGAGCAGTTCTTC,CASTKPPLGGGEQFF
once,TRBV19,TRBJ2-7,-,TGTGCCAGTAGTATCGCGGCCGGGGGCACCTACGAGCAGTACTTC,CASSIAAGGTYEQYF
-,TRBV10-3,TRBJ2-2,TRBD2,TGTGCCATCAGTGGGGCGGCGGGAGCGATTAGGTGGAGCGGGGAGCTGTTTTTT,CAISGAAGAIRWSGELFF
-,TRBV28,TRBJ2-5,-,TGTGCCAGCACCTCCCATGAGGGGGGAGAGACCCAGTACTTC,CASTSHEGGETQYF
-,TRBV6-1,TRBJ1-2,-,TGTGCCAGCAGCTGGGTGGAAGGCGTGGGCTACACCTTC,CASSWVEGVGYTF
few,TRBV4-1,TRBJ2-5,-,TGCGCCAGCAGCCAAGTCCCGCTGGGCCAAGAGACCCAGTACTTC,CASSQVPLGQETQYF
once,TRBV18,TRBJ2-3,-,TGTGCCAGCTCACCTACCGCCTTGGCCCTCTTACGGGATACGCAGTATTTT,CASSPTALALLRDTQYF
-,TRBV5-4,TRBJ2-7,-,TGTGCCAGCAGCCGAGCGGAATCCTACGAGCAGTACTTC,CASSRAESYEQYF
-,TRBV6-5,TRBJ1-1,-,TGTGCCAGCAGTTACCACAGGGCGAACACTGAAGCTTTCTTT,CASSYHRANTEAFF
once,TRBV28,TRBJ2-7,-,TGTGCCAGCAGTTTTGGGGGGGGGCTCTACGAGCAGTACTTC,CASSFGGGLYEQYF
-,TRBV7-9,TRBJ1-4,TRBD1,TGTGCCAGCAGCTCACGACAGGGGTTAAATGAAAAACTGTTTTTT,CASSSRQGLNEKLFF
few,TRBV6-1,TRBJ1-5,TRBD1,TGTGCCAGCACCCGGGGACAGGCGATCGATCAGCCCCAGCATTTT,CASTRGQAIDQPQHF
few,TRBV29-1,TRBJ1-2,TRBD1,TGCAGCGGGGGAGGGGACAGGCTTTACGGCTACACCTTC,CSGGGDRLYGYTF
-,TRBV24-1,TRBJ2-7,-,TGTGCCACCAGCTCAAAAGGACCCCCGGCCGAGCAGTACTTC,CATSSKGPPAEQYF
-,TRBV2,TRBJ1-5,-,TGTGCCAGCAGTGAGGGGTGGGAGAATCAGCCCCAGCATTTT,CASSEGWENQPQHF
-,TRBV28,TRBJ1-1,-,TGTGCCAGCAGTTTCGGTCGGGGCGGGGCTACTGAAGCTTTCTTT,CASSFGRGGATEAFF
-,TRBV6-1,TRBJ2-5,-,TGTGCCAGCAGTGCTCGGTACCAAGAGACCCAGTACTTC,CASSARYQETQYF
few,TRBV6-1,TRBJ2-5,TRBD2,TGTGCCAGCAGACTGGCGGGGGGGCCAACAGAGACCCAGTACTTC,CASRLAGGPTETQYF